Presented here are 2 T cell receptor beta chains from one specimen sequenced in a study of breast tumors, draining lymph nodes, adjacent tissues. TCRdb passed the multiplex PCR reads through MiXCR, listing each CDR3 protein once. This table has more than 10,000 distinct CDR3 sequences, just over 70% appearing once. The sequenced sample consisted of tumor-adjacent breast tissue. Receptors were obtained from a female donor with breast cancer. Some clones in this sample may be carry-over from other donors' samples.

The gene calls are TRBV5-1 and TRBJ2-3; D is perhaps TRBD2 (5 bases). Germline CDR1 and CDR2: SGHRS and YFSETQ. V was cut by 2 bases and J by 1 base, with 11 bases left in between. The CDR3 length is 15 residues. CDR3 loop: CASSLGYGGTDTQYF. The CDR3 region has the DNA TGCGCCAGCAGCTTAGGATACGGGGGCACAGATACGCAGTATTTT.

This chain uses TRBV20-1 with TRBJ2-1; 9 positions match TRBD1. V lost 3 bases to trimming and J lost 10 bases; unmatched junction nucleotides: 10. The germline V gene encodes CDR1 DFQATT and CDR2 SNEGSKA (reference sequence). The length of the CDR3 is 14 residues. The CDR3 loop is CSASSDRGALEQFF. CDR3 nucleotides: TGCAGTGCTAGTTCGGACAGGGGAGCCCTGGAGCAGTTCTTC.